One sample yielded the 28 T cell receptor beta chains listed below, sequenced in a study of molecular identifiers for immune sequencing clone quantification. TCRdb called the PCR reads again in MiXCR, with one record for every CDR3 protein. Here the sample spans about 320,000 distinct CDR3 sequences, over 20% being singletons. Input material: naive CD8+ T cells from blood, with Jurkat cell RNA spiked in. Described subset: FACS-sorted CD8+CD4-CCR7+CD45RA+ naive T cells. These receptors originate from a human donor in good health. Some libraries in this study had Jurkat cell RNA spiked in.

A note on this clonotype: This may be a read error: a much more frequent sequence differs by one nucleotide. The chain has TRBV7-2 and TRBJ2-7; 13 bases are shared with TRBD2. Germline V gene lookup returns CDR1 SGHTA and CDR2 FQGNSA. The CDR3 spans 15 residues. Written as DNA, the CDR3 is TGTGCCAGCAGCGTACTAGCGGGAGGGACCTTCGAGCTGTACTTC. Translating it yields CASSVLAGGTFELYF. Full variable domain (remainder filled in from reference TRBV7-2 and TRBJ2-7): GAGVSQSPSNKVTEKGKDVELRCDPISGHTALYWYRQSLGQGLEFLIYFQGNSAPDKSGLPSDRFSAERTGGSVSTLTIQRTQQEDSAVYLCASSVLAGGTFELYFGPGTRLTVT.

This clonotype was detected many times. V usage is TRBV21-1 and J usage is TRBJ1-2; TRBD1, the table's D call, lacks a check against the DNA. TRBV21-1 is a pseudogene segment. The CDR3 is made up of 18 amino acids. The CDR3 nucleotides read TGTGCCAGCAGCAAAGCGAAGCGGGACAGGGGGCGCGGTTATGGCTACACCTTC. Translating it yields CASSKAKRDRGRGYGYTF.

This clonotype was seen many times. This chain links TRBV27 with TRBJ2-4; D is unclear. From germline, CDR1 is MNHEY and CDR2 SMNVEV (reference sequence). Trimming took 3 bases from V and 2 from J, leaving 11 bases between them. The CDR3 covers 15 residues. CDR3 protein: CASSFGRPTKNIQYF. The CDR3 DNA reads as TGTGCCAGCAGTTTTGGGCGGCCTACCAAAAACATTCAGTACTTC.

This clonotype was recorded at least ten times. The chain carries TRBV10-3 and TRBJ2-7; D possibly corresponds to TRBD2 (5 bases). The V and J ends lost 11 bases and 3 bases respectively, with 14 bases between them. From germline, CDR1 is ENHRY and CDR2 SYGVKD. The CDR3 length is 12 residues. CDR3 region: CAVAGEYYEQYF. The CDR3 coding sequence is TGTGCCGTGGCCGGGGAGTACTACGAGCAGTACTTC.

This clonotype was counted at least ten times. This chain connects TRBV20-1 to TRBJ1-1, with 11 bases matching TRBD1. Trimming took 6 bases from V and 11 from J; bases not matched to a gene: 14. CDR3 length equals 14 residues. CDR1 and CDR2 from the germline V gene are DFQATT and SNEGSKA (reference sequence). In DNA, the CDR3 is TGCAGTGCCCGTTTCCGGGACAGGGGGGATCCGGCTTTCTTT. Translated, it gives CSARFRDRGDPAFF.

This clonotype occurred many times. The rearrangement uses TRBV5-4 and TRBJ1-5, with 7 bases that match TRBD1. This CDR3 has 14 amino acids. J lost 3 bases, V lost 4 bases, and 4 bases had no gene match. Germline V CDR1 and CDR2: SGHNT, YYREEE (reference sequence). DNA of the CDR3: TGTGCCAGCAGCCAGACAGGGTTCAATCAGCCCCAGCATTTT. It translates to CASSQTGFNQPQHF.

This clonotype came up many times. The chain is built from TRBV7-9 and TRBJ2-5; D perhaps matches TRBD2 (6 bases). Germline V CDR1 and CDR2: SEHNR, FQNEAQ (reference sequence). The CDR3 consists of 14 residues. Trimming removed 8 bases at V and 5 bases at J, with 18 bases between. The CDR3 bases are TGTGCCAGCTCCCCGGACCCGGGACTGGAGACCCAGTACTTC. Translated, it gives CASSPDPGLETQYF.

This clonotype appeared once. A single base separates this from a much larger clone, so it may be a read error. The chain combines TRBV28 with TRBJ1-2, with no clear D. The CDR3 is made up of 14 amino acids. Trimming pared 5 bases from V and 1 base from J, leaving 11 bases between. Germline values: CDR1 MDHEN, CDR2 SYDVKM. The DNA of the CDR3 is TGTGCCAGCAGTCTACGACAAGGTAACTATGGCTACACCTTC. The encoded protein is CASSLRQGNYGYTF.

The table lists this clonotype with many counts. The chain has TRBV27 and TRBJ2-5, with 7 bases that match TRBD2. The CDR3 contains 14 residues. The junction had 8 bases not matched to a gene; V was cut back by 5 bases and J by 5 bases. Germline V gene data show CDR1 as MNHEY and CDR2 as SMNVEV (reference sequence). This chain's CDR3 is CASSLAGVIETQYF. CDR3 nucleotides: TGTGCCAGCAGTCTGGCGGGAGTGATTGAGACCCAGTACTTC.

This clonotype was counted a few times. The chain employs TRBV27 and TRBJ2-7; TRBD2 agrees at 9 bases. Losses at the gene ends were 8 bases for V and 6 bases for J; bases not matched to a gene: 11. Germline V gene lookup returns CDR1 MNHEY and CDR2 SMNVEV (reference sequence). The CDR3 has 14 amino acids. The CDR3 DNA follows: TGTGCCAGCGGATCCGGACTAGCGCGCACCGAGCAGTACTTC. It is translated as CASGSGLARTEQYF.

The chain couples TRBV20-1 to TRBJ2-5, with D hard to call. The V gene's germline CDR1 is DFQATT and CDR2 SNEGSKA (reference sequence). V was cut by 3 bases and J by 1 base, with 12 bases left in between. The CDR3 covers 14 residues. CDR3: CSARGADSQETQYF. The DNA of the CDR3 is TGCAGTGCTAGGGGTGCCGACTCCCAAGAGACCCAGTACTTC.

This clonotype was observed many times. The rearrangement joins TRBV5-1 to TRBJ2-2, with TRBD2 identical over 12 bases. This CDR3 is 18 amino acids long. Germline values: CDR1 SGHRS, CDR2 YFSETQ. The V and J ends lost 0 bases and 2 bases, in that order; junction bases with no gene match: 5. In nucleotides, the CDR3 is TGCGCCAGCAGCTTGGATGCGACTAGCGGGAGAAACACCGGGGAGCTGTTTTTT. It codes for CASSLDATSGRNTGELFF.

This clonotype was picked up many times. The CDR3 bases are TGTGCCAGCAGCAAAGGGTGGACAGTCAGCTCCTACGAGCAGTACTTC. It specifies CASSKGWTVSSYEQYF. The chain carries TRBV9 and TRBJ2-7, with D perhaps matching TRBD1 (6 bases). The CDR3 length is 16 residues. The V end lost 4 bases, the J end lost 0 bases, and 17 bases lay between the germline ends. CDR1 and CDR2 from the germline V gene are SGDLS and YYNGEE.

This clonotype was counted at least ten times. The chain uses TRBV6-5 and TRBJ2-7; perhaps TRBD2 as D (6 bases). The germline gives CDR1 MNHEY, CDR2 SVGAGI. The CDR3 has 14 amino acids. Trimming cost V 2 bases and J 6 bases, with 14 bases left between them. As DNA, the CDR3 is TGTGCCAGCAGTTACGAGGAGGGCGGCCGCGAGCAGTACTTC. Translating gives CASSYEEGGREQYF.

This clonotype was seen at least ten times. The chain combines TRBV5-1 with TRBJ2-7; D may correspond to TRBD1 or TRBD2 (5 bases each). In germline, CDR1 is SGHRS, CDR2 YFSETQ. CDR3 length: 18 residues. The V and J ends lost 7 bases and 4 bases respectively, with 30 bases between them. CDR3 coding DNA: TGCGCCAGCTCCGAATCCCAACGTCCACCGGGACGGAAATACGAGCAGTACTTC. Its translation: CASSESQRPPGRKYEQYF.

This sequence joins TRBV19 and TRBJ1-2; possible D gene TRBD1, 6 bases. CDR3 length equals 13 residues. V lost 4 bases and J 6 bases, leaving 12 bases between the germline ends. CDR1 and CDR2 from the germline V gene are LNHDA and SQIVND (reference sequence). The CDR3 DNA is TGTGCCAGTAGTACTCGAGGGGGTCATGGCTACACCTTC. This sequence encodes CASSTRGGHGYTF.

The table lists this clonotype with many counts. The V call is TRBV7-9, the J call TRBJ2-2; D is ambiguous. The CDR3 totals 12 residues. The V end lost 3 bases, the J end lost 3 bases, and 2 bases lay between the germline ends. The germline CDR1 and CDR2 sequences are SEHNR and FQNEAQ (reference sequence). The CDR3: CASSFDTGELFF. The CDR3 coding sequence is TGTGCCAGCAGCTTCGACACCGGGGAGCTGTTTTTT.

About this clonotype: This may be a read error, as it is one base from a much larger clone. The chain has TRBV7-9 and TRBJ1-1; D is unresolved. CDR3 size: 14 residues. Germline V lookup: CDR1 SEHNR, CDR2 FQNEAQ (reference sequence). CDR3: CASSPTMVGTEALF. The CDR3 bases are TGTGCCAGCAGTCCCACCATGGTGGGCACTGAAGCTCTCTTT.

This clonotype showed up many times. This chain joins TRBV28 and TRBJ1-5; no reliable D call. The V gene lost 8 bases and the J gene lost 7 bases, with 12 bases spanning the gap. Germline V gene sequence: CDR1 MDHEN, CDR2 SYDVKM. The CDR3 has 12 amino acids. CDR3 loop: CASGLGGQPQHF. For the CDR3, the DNA is TGTGCCAGCGGGTTAGGTGGGCAGCCCCAGCATTTT. Complete variable domain (other parts from reference TRBV28 and TRBJ1-5): DVKVTQSSRYLVKRTGEKVFLECVQDMDHENMFWYRQDPGLGLRLIYFSYDVKMKEKGDIPEGYSVSREKKERFSLILESASTNQTSMYLCASGLGGQPQHFGDGTRLSIL.

This clonotype was detected many times. The J gene is TRBJ1-2, the V gene TRBV19; D remains unclear. V was trimmed by 0 bases and J by 4 bases, leaving 3 bases between them. Germline CDR1 is LNHDA and CDR2 is SQIVND (reference sequence). The CDR3 is 12 residues long. The CDR3 reads CASSIDGYGYTF. The CDR3 bases are TGTGCCAGTAGTATAGACGGCTATGGCTACACCTTC. The full variable domain, its missing parts supplied by reference TRBV19 and TRBJ1-2, is DGGITQSPKYLFRKEGQNVTLSCEQNLNHDAMYWYRQDPGQGLRLIYYSQIVNDFQKGDIAEGYSVSREKKESFPLTVTSAQKNPTAFYLCASSIDGYGYTFGSGTRLTVV.

This clonotype was counted only a few times. The chain has TRBV7-8 and TRBJ2-3; D not resolved. The germline CDR1 and CDR2 sequences are SGHVS and FQNEAQ. This CDR3 has 16 amino acids. The V end was cut by 5 bases, the J end by 1 base, with 16 bases between. The CDR3 here is CASSGMGNIRTDTQYF. CDR3 nucleotides: TGTGCCAGCAGCGGGATGGGGAATATTCGCACAGATACGCAGTATTTT.

This clonotype has ten or more counts. The chain employs TRBV7-9 and TRBJ2-2; D gene uncertain. The CDR3 consists of 11 residues. The V and J ends lost 7 bases and 2 bases respectively, with 2 bases between them. The germline CDR1 and CDR2 sequences are SEHNR and FQNEAQ (reference sequence). In nucleotides, the CDR3 is TGTGCCAGCAAAAACACCGGGGAGCTGTTTTTT. Its translation is CASKNTGELFF.

To note about this clonotype: One end of the junction is discordant with germline, which a read error may explain. The rearrangement joins TRBV7-9 to TRBJ1-1, with D uncertain. CDR3 length: 11 residues. Looked up from germline, CDR1 is SEHNR and CDR2 is FQNEAQ (reference sequence). The chain's CDR3 is CASSSMGEALF. DNA of the CDR3: TGTGCCAGCAGCTCAATGGGTGAAGCTCTCTTT.

This chain links TRBV28 with TRBJ2-7; possible D gene TRBD1, 5 bases. Germline loops: CDR1 MDHEN, CDR2 SYDVKM. The CDR3 contains 14 residues. The ends were cut back, 3 bases at V and 3 bases at J, with 12 bases in the middle. CDR3 coding DNA: TGTGCCAGCAGTTTTCAGGGTATGGACTACGAGCAGTACGTC. It encodes CASSFQGMDYEQYV.

A word on this clonotype: This may be a read error: a much more frequent sequence differs by one nucleotide. The rearrangement joins TRBV20-1 to TRBJ2-7; TRBD1 matches 11 bases. The CDR3 is 14 amino acids. The V gene's germline CDR1 is DFQATT and CDR2 SNEGSKA (reference sequence). CDR3 bases: TGCAATGCTAACAGGGACAGGGGGTTATACGAGCAGTACTTC. This sequence encodes CNANRDRGLYEQYF.

As regards this clonotype: A much larger clone sits a single nucleotide away, making a read error possible. The chain recombines TRBV19 with TRBJ2-7, with TRBD2 identical over 9 bases. Germline V gene data show CDR1 as LNHDA and CDR2 as SQIVND (reference sequence). The CDR3 totals 15 residues. This CDR3 is CAGSISGGSSYEQYF. The CDR3 DNA sequence: TGTGCCGGTAGTATTAGCGGGGGAAGCTCCTACGAGCAGTACTTC.

This chain connects TRBV29-1 to TRBJ2-7; 7 nucleotides match TRBD1. The germline gives CDR1 SQVTM, CDR2 ANQGSEA. V shed 7 bases and J 2 bases; nucleotides not matched to a gene: 11. CDR3 length equals 14 residues. CDR3 residues: CSASGTADAYEQYF. In DNA, the CDR3 is TGCAGCGCCTCCGGGACAGCCGACGCCTACGAGCAGTACTTC.

Concerning this clonotype itself: The final CDR3 position lacks the conserved phenylalanine or tryptophan, pointing to a likely read error. This sequence joins TRBV20-1 and TRBJ1-1; 9 positions match TRBD1. The germline V gene encodes CDR1 DFQATT and CDR2 SNEGSKA (reference sequence). The CDR3 length is 14 residues. The V gene end was trimmed by 4 bases and the J gene end by 4 bases; junction bases not matched to a gene: 7. CDR3 sequence reads: CSATNRGLSTEAFL. CDR3 in DNA: TGCAGTGCTACCAACAGGGGGCTGAGCACTGAAGCTTTCCTT.